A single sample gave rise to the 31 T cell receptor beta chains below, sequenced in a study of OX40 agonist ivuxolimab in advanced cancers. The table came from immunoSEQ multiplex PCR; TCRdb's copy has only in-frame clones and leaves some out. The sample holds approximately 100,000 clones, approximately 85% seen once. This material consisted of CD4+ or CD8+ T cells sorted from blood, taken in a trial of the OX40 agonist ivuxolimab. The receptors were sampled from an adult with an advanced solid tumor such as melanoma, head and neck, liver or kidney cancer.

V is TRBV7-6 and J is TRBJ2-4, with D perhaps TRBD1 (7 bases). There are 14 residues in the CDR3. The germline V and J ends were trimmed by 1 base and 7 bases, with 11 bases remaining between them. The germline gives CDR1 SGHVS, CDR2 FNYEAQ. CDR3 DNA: TGTGCCAGCAGCTTAGGGGCAGGGGGGAACATTCAGTACTTC. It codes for CASSLGAGGNIQYF.

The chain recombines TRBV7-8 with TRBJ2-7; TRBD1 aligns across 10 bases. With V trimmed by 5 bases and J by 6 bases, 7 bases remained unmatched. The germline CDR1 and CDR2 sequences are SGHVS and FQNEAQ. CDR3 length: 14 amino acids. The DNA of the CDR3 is TGTGCCAGCAGCCGAGACAGGGGGCTCGGCGAGCAGTACTTC. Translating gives CASSRDRGLGEQYF. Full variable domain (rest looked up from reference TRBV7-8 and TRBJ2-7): GAGVSQSPRYKVAKRGQDVALRCDPISGHVSLFWYQQALGQGPEFLTYFQNEAQLDKSGLPSDRFFAERPEGSVSTLKIQRTQQEDSAVYLCASSRDRGLGEQYFGPGTRLTVT.

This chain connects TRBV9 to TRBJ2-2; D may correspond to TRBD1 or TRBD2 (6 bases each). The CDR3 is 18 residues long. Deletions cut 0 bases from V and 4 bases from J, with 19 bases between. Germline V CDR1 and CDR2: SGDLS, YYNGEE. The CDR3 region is CASSVALTGGRSTGELFF. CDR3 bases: TGTGCCAGCAGCGTAGCTCTCACCGGGGGCCGGTCCACCGGGGAGCTGTTTTTT.

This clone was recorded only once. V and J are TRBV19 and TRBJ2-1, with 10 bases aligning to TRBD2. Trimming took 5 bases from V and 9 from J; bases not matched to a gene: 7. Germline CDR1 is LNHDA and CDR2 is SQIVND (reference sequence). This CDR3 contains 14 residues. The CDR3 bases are TGTGCCAGTAGTTTGGCTAGCGGGAGCGGTGAGCAGTTCTTC. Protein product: CASSLASGSGEQFF.

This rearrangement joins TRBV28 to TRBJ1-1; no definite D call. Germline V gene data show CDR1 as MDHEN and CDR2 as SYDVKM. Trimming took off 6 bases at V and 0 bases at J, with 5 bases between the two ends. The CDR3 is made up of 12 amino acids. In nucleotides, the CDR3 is TGTGCCAGCAGGGCTCTGAACACTGAAGCTTTCTTT. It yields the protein CASRALNTEAFF.

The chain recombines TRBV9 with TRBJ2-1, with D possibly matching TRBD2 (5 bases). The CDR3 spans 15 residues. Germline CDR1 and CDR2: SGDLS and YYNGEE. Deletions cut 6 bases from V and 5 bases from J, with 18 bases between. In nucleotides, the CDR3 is TGTGCCAGCACCCCCCTCGGTGAGGGTAACAATGAGCAGTTCTTC. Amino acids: CASTPLGEGNNEQFF. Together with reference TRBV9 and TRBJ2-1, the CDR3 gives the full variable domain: DSGVTQTPKHLITATGQRVTLRCSPRSGDLSVYWYQQSLDQGLQFLIQYYNGEERAKGNILERFSAQQFPDLHSELNLSSLELGDSALYFCASTPLGEGNNEQFFGPGTRLTVL.

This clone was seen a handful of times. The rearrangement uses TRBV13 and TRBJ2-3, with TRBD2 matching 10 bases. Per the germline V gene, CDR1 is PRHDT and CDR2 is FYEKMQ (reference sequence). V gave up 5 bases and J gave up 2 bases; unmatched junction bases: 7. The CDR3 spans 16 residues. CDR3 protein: CASSPGTSEYTDTQYF. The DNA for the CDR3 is TGTGCCAGCAGCCCGGGGACTAGCGAATACACAGATACGCAGTATTTT. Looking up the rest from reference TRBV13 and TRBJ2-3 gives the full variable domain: AAGVIQSPRHLIKEKRETATLKCYPIPRHDTVYWYQQGPGQDPQFLISFYEKMQSDKGSIPDRFSAQQFSDYHSELNMSSLELGDSALYFCASSPGTSEYTDTQYFGPGTRLTVL.

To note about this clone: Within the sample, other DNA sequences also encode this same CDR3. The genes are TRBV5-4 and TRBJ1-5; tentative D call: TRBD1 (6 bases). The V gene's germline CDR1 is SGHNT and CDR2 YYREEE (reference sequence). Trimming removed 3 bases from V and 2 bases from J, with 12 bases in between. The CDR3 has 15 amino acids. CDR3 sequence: CASSSSPGGNQPQHF. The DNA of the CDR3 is TGTGCCAGCAGCTCTTCCCCAGGGGGCAATCAGCCCCAGCATTTT.

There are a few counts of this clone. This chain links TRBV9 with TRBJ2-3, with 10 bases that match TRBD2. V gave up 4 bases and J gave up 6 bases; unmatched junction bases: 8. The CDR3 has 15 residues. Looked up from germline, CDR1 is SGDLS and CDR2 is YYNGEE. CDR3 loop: CASSLLAGDVDTQYF. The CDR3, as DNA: TGTGCCAGCAGCCTGCTAGCGGGAGATGTTGATACGCAGTATTTT.

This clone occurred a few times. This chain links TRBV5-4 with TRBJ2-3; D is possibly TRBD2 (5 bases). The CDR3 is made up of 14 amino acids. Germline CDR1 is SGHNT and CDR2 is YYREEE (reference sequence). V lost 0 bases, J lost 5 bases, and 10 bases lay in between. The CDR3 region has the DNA TGTGCCAGCAGCTTGGGGATTAGCGAAGATACGCAGTATTTT. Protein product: CASSLGISEDTQYF.

CDR3 loop: CASSYDPPNTEAFF. The CDR3 DNA sequence: TGCGCCAGCAGTTACGATCCTCCGAACACTGAAGCTTTCTTT. This chain uses TRBV5-1 with TRBJ1-1; D ambiguous. The CDR3 totals 14 residues. The germline gives CDR1 SGHRS, CDR2 YFSETQ. The V end lost 5 bases, the J end lost 1 base, and 12 bases lay between the germline ends.

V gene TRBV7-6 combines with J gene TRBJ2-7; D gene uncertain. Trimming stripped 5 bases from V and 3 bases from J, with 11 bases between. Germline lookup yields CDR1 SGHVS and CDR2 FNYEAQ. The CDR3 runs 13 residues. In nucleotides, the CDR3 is TGTGCCAGCAGCCTAGACGGGCTCTACGAGCAGTACTTC. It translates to CASSLDGLYEQYF.

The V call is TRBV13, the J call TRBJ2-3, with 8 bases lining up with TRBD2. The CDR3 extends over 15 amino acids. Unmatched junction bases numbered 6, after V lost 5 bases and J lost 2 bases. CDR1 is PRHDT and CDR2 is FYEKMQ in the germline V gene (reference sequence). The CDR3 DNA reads TGTGCCAGCAGCCTATCGACTAGCGCCACAGATACGCAGTATTTT. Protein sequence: CASSLSTSATDTQYF. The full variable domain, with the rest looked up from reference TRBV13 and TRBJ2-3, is AAGVIQSPRHLIKEKRETATLKCYPIPRHDTVYWYQQGPGQDPQFLISFYEKMQSDKGSIPDRFSAQQFSDYHSELNMSSLELGDSALYFCASSLSTSATDTQYFGPGTRLTVL.

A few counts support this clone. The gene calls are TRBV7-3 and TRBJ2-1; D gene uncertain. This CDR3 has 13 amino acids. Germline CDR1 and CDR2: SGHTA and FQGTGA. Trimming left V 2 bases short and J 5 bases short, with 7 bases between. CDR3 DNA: TGTGCCAGCAGCTTATTCTCGAACAATGAGCAGTTCTTC. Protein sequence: CASSLFSNNEQFF.

CDR3 region: CASSFLGTGETGELFF. The CDR3 bases are TGTGCCAGCAGTTTCTTAGGGACAGGGGAGACCGGGGAGCTGTTTTTT. The V gene is TRBV27, the J gene TRBJ2-2, with 10 bases aligning to TRBD1. The CDR3 has 16 residues. Trimming removed 3 bases from V and 5 bases from J; junction bases left unmatched: 6. CDR1 and CDR2 from the germline V gene are MNHEY and SMNVEV (reference sequence).

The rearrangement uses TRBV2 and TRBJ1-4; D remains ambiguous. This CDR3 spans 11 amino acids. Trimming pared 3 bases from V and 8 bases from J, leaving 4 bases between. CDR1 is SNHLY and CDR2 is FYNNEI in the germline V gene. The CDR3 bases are TGTGCCAGCAGTGAGACCGAAAAACTGTTTTTT. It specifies CASSETEKLFF.

The CDR3 DNA sequence: TGTGCCAGCACGACAGGAGTGGAGCAGTACTTC. Residues: CASTTGVEQYF. The V gene is TRBV21-1, the J gene TRBJ2-7; the tabulated D call, TRBD1, remains unverified against the DNA. TRBV21-1 is assigned pseudogene status. The CDR3 is 11 residues long.

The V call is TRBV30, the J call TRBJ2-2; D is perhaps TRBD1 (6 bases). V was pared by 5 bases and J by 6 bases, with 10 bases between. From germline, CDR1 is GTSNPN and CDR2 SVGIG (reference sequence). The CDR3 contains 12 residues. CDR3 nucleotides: TGTGCCTGGGGGGACATGGCCGGGGAGCTGTTTTTT. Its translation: CAWGDMAGELFF.

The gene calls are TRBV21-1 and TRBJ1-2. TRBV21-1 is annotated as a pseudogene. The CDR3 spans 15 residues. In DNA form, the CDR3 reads TGTGCCAGCACCAAAACTCTCGGAGATTTTGTTGGCTACACCTTC. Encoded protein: CASTKTLGDFVGYTF.

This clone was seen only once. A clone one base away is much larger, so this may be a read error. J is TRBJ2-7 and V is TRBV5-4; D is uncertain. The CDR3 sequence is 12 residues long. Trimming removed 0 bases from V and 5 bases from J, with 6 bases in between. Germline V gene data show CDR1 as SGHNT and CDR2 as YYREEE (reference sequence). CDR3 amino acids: CASSLVEDEQYF. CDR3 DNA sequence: TGTGCCAGCAGCTTGGTCGAGGACGAGCAGTACTTC. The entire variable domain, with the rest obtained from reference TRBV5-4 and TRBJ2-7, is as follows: ETGVTQSPTHLIKTRGQQVTLRCSSQSGHNTVSWYQQALGQGPQFIFQYYREEENGRGNFPPRFSGLQFPNYSSELNVNALELDDSALYLCASSLVEDEQYFGPGTRLTVT.

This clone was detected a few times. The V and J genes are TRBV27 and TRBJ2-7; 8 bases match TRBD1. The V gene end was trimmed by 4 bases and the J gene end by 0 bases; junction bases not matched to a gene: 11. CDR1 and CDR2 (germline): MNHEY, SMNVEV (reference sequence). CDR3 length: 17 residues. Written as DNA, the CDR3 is TGTGCCAGCAGTTCCTTCGGACAGGGAGGTCCCTCCTACGAGCAGTACTTC. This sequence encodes CASSSFGQGGPSYEQYF.

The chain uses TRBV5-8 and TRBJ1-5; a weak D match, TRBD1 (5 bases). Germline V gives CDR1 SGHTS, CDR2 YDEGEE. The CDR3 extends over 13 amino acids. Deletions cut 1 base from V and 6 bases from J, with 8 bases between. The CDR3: CASSLIRVQPQHF. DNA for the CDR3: TGTGCCAGCAGCTTGATCAGGGTTCAGCCCCAGCATTTT.

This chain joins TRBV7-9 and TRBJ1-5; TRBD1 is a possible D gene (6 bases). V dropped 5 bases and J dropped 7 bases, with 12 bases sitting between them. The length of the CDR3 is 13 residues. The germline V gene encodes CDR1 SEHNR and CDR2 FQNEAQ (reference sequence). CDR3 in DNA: TGTGCCAGCAGCCTCCGAGGGGGGCAGCCCCAGCATTTT. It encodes CASSLRGGQPQHF.

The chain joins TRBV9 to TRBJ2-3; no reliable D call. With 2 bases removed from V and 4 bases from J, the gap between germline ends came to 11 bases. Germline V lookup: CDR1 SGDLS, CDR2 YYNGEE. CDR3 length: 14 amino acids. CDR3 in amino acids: CASSVDNWADTQYF. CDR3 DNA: TGTGCCAGCAGCGTCGACAATTGGGCAGATACGCAGTATTTT. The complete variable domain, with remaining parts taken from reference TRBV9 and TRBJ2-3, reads DSGVTQTPKHLITATGQRVTLRCSPRSGDLSVYWYQQSLDQGLQFLIQYYNGEERAKGNILERFSAQQFPDLHSELNLSSLELGDSALYFCASSVDNWADTQYFGPGTRLTVL.

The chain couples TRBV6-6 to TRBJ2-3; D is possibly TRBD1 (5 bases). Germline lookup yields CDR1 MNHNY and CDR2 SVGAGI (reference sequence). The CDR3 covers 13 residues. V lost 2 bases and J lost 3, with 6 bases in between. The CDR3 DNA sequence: TGTGCCAGCAGTTACGGGGCGACAGATACGCAGTATTTT. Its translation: CASSYGATDTQYF.

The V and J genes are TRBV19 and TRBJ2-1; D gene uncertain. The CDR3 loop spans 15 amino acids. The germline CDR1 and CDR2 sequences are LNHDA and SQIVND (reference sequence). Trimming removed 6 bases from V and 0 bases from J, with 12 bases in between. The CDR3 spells CASSFADSSYNEQFF. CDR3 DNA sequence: TGTGCCAGTAGCTTCGCTGATAGCTCCTACAATGAGCAGTTCTTC. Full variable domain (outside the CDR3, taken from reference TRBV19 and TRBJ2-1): DGGITQSPKYLFRKEGQNVTLSCEQNLNHDAMYWYRQDPGQGLRLIYYSQIVNDFQKGDIAEGYSVSREKKESFPLTVTSAQKNPTAFYLCASSFADSSYNEQFFGPGTRLTVL.

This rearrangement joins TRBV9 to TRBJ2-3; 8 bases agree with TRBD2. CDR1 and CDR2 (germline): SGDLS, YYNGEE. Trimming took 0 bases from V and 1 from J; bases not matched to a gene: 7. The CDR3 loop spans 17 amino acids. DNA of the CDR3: TGTGCCAGCAGCGTAGTCCGAGCGGGAGATGGCACAGATACGCAGTATTTT. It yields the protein CASSVVRAGDGTDTQYF.

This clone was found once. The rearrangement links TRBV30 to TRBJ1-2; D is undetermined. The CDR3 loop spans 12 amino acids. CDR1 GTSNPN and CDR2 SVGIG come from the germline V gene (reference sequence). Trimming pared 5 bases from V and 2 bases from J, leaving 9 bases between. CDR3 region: CAWESGNYGYTF. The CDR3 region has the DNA TGTGCCTGGGAGTCGGGGAACTATGGCTACACCTTC.

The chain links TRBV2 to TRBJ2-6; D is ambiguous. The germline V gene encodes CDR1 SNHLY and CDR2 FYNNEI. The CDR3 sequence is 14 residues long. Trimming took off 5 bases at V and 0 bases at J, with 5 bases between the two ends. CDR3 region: CASSSSSGANVLTF. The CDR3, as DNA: TGTGCCAGCAGTAGCAGCTCTGGGGCCAACGTCCTGACTTTC.

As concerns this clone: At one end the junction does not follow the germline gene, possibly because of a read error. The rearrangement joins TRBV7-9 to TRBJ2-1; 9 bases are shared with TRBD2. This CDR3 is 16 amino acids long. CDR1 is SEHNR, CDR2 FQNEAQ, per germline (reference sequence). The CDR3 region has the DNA TGTGCCAGCAACTTAGCGGGAGTATCCTTGGGCAATGAGCAGTTCTTC. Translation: CASNLAGVSLGNEQFF.

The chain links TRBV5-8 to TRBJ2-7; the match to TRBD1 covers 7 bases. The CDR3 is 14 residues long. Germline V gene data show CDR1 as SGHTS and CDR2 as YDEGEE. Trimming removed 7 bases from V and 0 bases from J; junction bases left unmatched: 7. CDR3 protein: CASLFRDSSYEQYF. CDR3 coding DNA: TGTGCCAGCCTTTTTCGGGACAGCTCCTACGAGCAGTACTTC.